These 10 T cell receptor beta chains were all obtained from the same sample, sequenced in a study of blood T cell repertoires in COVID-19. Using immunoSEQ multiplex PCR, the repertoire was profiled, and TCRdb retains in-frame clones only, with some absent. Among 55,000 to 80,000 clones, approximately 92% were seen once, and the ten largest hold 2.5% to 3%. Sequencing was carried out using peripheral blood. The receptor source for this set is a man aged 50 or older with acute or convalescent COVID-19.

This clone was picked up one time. CDR3 DNA: TGTGCCAGCAGCACGGGGGACCCCGGCCGAACTGAAGCTTTCTTT. This gives the protein CASSTGDPGRTEAFF. The chain recombines TRBV11-2 with TRBJ1-1, with D possibly TRBD1 on 5 matching bases. V was trimmed by 5 bases and J by 5 bases, leaving 18 bases between them. The CDR3 is 15 residues long. Germline values: CDR1 SGHAT, CDR2 FQNNGV.

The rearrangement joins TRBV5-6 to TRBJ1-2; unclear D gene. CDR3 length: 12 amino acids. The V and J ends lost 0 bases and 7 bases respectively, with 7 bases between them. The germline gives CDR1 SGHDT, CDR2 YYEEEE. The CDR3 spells CASSLGASGYTF. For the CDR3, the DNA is TGTGCCAGCAGCTTGGGGGCCTCTGGCTACACCTTC.

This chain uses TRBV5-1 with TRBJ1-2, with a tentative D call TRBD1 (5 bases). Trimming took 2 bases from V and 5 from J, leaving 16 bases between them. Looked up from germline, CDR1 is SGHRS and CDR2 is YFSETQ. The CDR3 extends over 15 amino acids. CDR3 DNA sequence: TGCGCCAGCAGCTTAACAGCGGGACGGAGATATGGCTACACCTTC. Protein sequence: CASSLTAGRRYGYTF. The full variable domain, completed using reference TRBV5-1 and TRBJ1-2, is KAGVTQTPRYLIKTRGQQVTLSCSPISGHRSVSWYQQTPGQGLQFLFEYFSETQRNKGNFPGRFSGRQFSNSRSEMNVSTLELGDSALYLCASSLTAGRRYGYTFGSGTRLTVV.

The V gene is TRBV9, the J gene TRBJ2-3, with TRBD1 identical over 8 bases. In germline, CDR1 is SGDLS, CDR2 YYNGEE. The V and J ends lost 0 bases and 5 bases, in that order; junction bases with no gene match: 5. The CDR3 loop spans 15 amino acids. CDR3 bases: TGTGCCAGCAGCGTAGAAACAGGGGGAATAGATACGCAGTATTTT. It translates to CASSVETGGIDTQYF.

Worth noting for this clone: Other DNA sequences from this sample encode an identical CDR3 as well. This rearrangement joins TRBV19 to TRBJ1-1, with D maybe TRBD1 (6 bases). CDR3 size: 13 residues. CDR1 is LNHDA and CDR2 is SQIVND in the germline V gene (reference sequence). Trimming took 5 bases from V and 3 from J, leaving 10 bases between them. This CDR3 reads CASSAQGDTEAFF. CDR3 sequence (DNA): TGTGCCAGTAGTGCACAGGGTGACACTGAAGCTTTCTTT.

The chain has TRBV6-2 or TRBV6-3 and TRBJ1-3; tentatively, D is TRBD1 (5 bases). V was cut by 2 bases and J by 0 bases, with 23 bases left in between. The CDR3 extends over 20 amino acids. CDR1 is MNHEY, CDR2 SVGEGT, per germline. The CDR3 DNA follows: TGTGCCAGCAGTTACCCTAGCCGGGGCCAGCGGGAATACTCTGGAAACACCATATATTTT. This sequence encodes CASSYPSRGQREYSGNTIYF.

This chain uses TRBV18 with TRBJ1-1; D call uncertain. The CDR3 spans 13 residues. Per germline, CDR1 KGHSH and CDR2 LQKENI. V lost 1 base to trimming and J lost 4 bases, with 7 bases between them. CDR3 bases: TGTGCCAGCTCACCACGGGAGGGCACTGAAGCTTTCTTT. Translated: CASSPREGTEAFF.

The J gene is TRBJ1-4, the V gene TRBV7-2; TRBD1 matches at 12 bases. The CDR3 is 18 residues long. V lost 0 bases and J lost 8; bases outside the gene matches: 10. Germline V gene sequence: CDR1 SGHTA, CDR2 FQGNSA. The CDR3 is CASSLAGTGGGLGEKLFF. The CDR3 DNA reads TGTGCCAGCAGCTTAGCAGGGACAGGGGGCGGGTTGGGCGAAAAACTGTTTTTT.

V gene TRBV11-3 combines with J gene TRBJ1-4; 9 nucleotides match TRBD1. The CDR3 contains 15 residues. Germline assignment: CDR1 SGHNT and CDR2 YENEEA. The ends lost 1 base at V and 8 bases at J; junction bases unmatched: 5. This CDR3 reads CASSLVGQGYEKLFF. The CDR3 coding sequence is TGTGCCAGCAGCTTAGTGGGACAGGGTTACGAAAAACTGTTTTTT. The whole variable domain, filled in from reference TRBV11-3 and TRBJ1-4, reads EAGVVQSPRYKIIEKKQPVAFWCNPISGHNTLYWYLQNLGQGPELLIRYENEEAVDDSQLPKDRFSAERLKGVDSTLKIQPAELGDSAVYLCASSLVGQGYEKLFFGSGTQLSVL.

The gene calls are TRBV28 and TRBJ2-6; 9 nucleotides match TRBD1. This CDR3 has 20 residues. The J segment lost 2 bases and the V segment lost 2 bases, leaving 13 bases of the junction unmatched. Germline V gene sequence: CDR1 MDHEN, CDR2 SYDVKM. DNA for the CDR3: TGTGCCAGCAGTTTAATCGGGCCGGGACAGGGATTGCCTGGGGCCAACGTCCTGACTTTC. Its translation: CASSLIGPGQGLPGANVLTF. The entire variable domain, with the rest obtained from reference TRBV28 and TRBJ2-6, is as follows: DVKVTQSSRYLVKRTGEKVFLECVQDMDHENMFWYRQDPGLGLRLIYFSYDVKMKEKGDIPEGYSVSREKKERFSLILESASTNQTSMYLCASSLIGPGQGLPGANVLTFGAGSRLTVL.